This TCR beta chain came from a study of blood T cell repertoires in COVID-19 (dated by TCRdb to between 2020 and 2021). At the level of the whole study: Samples covering the acute and convalescent phases of COVID-19 were provided by collaborators in the United States, Italy and Spain. The sample metadata nearly always contained a de-identified subject ID, COVID-19 status, age in years and sex. The material from the prospective study consisted of cDNA or gDNA derived from T cells, B-cell-depleted T cells, or PBMCs. Deeply sampled blood TCRbeta repertoires from subjects exposed to, actively infected with, or recovered from COVID-19 were included in the dataset. The repertoires were released in a freely available public database intended as a resource for research on the immune response to SARS-CoV-2. Where available, HLA class I and class II types were obtained from metadata supplied by the sample provider rather than from assay-based typing. The samples were drawn from two sources: the first 160 participants of the ongoing ImmuneRACE study, and 1,200 or so subjects contributed by 6 global collaborators. Findings and caveats that apply to the study as a whole: Clinical and demographic metadata were provided uncurated, with the amount varying by source and participant.

TCRbeta CDR3 regions were amplified from genomic DNA using the immunoSEQ Assay, a bias-controlled multiplex PCR. As for the original processing: Nucleated cell counts per sample were estimated from amplification of reference gene primers within the assay. To quantify the absolute abundance of each unique TCRbeta CDR3 rearrangement, sequence reads were collapsed and filtered. Productive Simpson clonality was computed per sample as the square root of Simpson's diversity index over productive rearrangements. What TCRdb holds here is the immuneACCESS table cut down to in-frame rearrangements. Part of the clones is not present; checked against another copy, under half of the missing clones reflect an unresolved V gene, and the others are unexplained. That table is the source of V, J and clone size, and D and trimming were worked out from the DNA. The sample profile shows 650,000 to 800,000 clones; over 80% of them were found once. 0.2% to 0.3% of the sample goes to the ten largest clones.

Each collaborating institution followed its own protocols to collect whole blood in K2EDTA tubes. Collaborator samples were shipped for TCRbeta analysis as frozen whole blood, isolated PBMCs, or DNA extracted from either sample type. Notes on this clone: Its cognate antigen has yet to be identified. Per-nucleotide qualities are absent, and no much larger clonotype sits a single base away.

The clonotype was recovered from a woman between 18 and 30 years old with acute or convalescent COVID-19. The sequencing sample was made of peripheral blood.

This receptor carries the CDR3 CASSQAEGGSNEKLFF. The base sequence is TGTGCCAGCAGCCAAGCGGAAGGGGGCTCTAATGAAAAACTGTTTTTT. The receptor chain draws on TRBV4-2 and TRBJ1-4; a stretch of 7 junction bases matches TRBD1. There are 16 amino acids in the CDR3, from cysteine to phenylalanine inclusive. The kept DNA is CDR3 alone, 48 bases in frame from the first base. Trimming leaves V shorter by 1 base and J shorter by 3 bases, with the junction holding 5 bases beyond the gene matches. The germline V gene gives CDR1 as LGHNA and CDR2 as YNFKEQ.